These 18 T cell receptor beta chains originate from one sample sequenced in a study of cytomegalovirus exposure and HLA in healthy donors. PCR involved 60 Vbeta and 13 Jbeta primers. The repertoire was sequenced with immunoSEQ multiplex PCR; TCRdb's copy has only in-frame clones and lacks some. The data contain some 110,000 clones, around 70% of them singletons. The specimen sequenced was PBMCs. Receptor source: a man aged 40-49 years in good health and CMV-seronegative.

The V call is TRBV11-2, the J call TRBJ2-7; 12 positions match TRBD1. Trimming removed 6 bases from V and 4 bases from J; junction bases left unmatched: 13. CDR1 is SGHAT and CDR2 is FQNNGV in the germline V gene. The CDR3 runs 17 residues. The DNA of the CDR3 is TGTGCCAGCAGTCTCACCTCCGGGACAGGGGGCTCGTACGAGCAGTACTTC. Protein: CASSLTSGTGGSYEQYF.

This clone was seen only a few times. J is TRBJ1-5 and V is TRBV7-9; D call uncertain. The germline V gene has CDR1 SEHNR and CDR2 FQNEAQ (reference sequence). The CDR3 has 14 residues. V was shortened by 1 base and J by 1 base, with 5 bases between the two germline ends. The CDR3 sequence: CASSLGESNQPQHF. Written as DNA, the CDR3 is TGTGCCAGCAGCTTAGGGGAGAGCAATCAGCCCCAGCATTTT.

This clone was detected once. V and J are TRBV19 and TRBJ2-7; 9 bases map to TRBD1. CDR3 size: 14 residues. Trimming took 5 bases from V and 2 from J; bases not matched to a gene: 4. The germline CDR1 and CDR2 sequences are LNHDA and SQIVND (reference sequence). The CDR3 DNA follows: TGTGCCAGTAGTGGGGGACAGGGTGCCTACGAGCAGTACTTC. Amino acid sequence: CASSGGQGAYEQYF.

The CDR3 reads CASNPIAGRDNEQFF. CDR3 sequence (DNA): TGCGCCAGCAACCCAATAGCGGGGCGGGACAATGAGCAGTTCTTC. The rearrangement uses TRBV4-1 and TRBJ2-1; 8 positions match TRBD2. Germline CDR1 and CDR2: MGHRA and YSYEKL. V was clipped by 7 bases and J by 5 bases; unmatched bases: 10. The CDR3 is made up of 15 amino acids.

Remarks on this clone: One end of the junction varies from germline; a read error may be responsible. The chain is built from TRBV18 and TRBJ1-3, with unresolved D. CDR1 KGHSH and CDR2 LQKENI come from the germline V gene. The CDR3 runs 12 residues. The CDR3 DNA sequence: TGTGCCAGCTCACCTTTAATTGGAGGGTCCCATTTT. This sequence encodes CASSPLIGGSHF.

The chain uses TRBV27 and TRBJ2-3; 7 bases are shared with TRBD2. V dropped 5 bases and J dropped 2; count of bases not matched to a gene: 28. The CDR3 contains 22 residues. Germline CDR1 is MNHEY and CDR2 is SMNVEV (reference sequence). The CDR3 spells CASSTSSFLGGAGLRDTDTQYF. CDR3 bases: TGTGCCAGCAGTACCAGCAGTTTCTTGGGGGGAGCGGGGTTGAGGGACACAGATACGCAGTATTTT.

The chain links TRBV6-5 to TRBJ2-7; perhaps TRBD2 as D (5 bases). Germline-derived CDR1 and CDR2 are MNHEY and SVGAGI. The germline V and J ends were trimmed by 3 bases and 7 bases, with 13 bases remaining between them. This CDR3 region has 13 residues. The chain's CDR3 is CASSYTGSGEQYF. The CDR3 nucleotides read TGTGCCAGCAGTTATACGGGGTCGGGGGAGCAGTACTTC.

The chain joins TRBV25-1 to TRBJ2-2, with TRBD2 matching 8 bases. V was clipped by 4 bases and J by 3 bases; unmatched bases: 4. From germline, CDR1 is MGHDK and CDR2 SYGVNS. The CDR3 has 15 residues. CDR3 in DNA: TGTGCCAGCAGTGCTTACGGGGGGGACACCGGGGAGCTGTTTTTT. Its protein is CASSAYGGDTGELFF. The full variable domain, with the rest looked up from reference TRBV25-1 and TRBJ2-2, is EADIYQTPRYLVIGTGKKITLECSQTMGHDKMYWYQQDPGMELHLIHYSYGVNSTEKGDLSSESTVSRIRTEHFPLTLESARPSHTSQYLCASSAYGGDTGELFFGEGSRLTVL.

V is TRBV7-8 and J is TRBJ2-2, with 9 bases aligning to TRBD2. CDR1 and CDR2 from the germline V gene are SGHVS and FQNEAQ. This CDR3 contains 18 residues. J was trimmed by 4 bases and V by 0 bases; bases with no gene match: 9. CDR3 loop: CASSLARWLAGLTGELFF. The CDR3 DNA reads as TGTGCCAGCAGCTTAGCGAGGTGGCTAGCGGGACTCACCGGGGAGCTGTTTTTT. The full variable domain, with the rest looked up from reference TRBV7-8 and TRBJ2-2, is GAGVSQSPRYKVAKRGQDVALRCDPISGHVSLFWYQQALGQGPEFLTYFQNEAQLDKSGLPSDRFFAERPEGSVSTLKIQRTQQEDSAVYLCASSLARWLAGLTGELFFGEGSRLTVL.

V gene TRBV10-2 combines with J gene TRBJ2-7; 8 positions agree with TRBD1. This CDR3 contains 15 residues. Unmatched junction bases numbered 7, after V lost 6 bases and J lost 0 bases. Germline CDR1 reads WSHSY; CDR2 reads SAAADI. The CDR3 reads CASRAGTGPSYEQYF. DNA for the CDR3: TGCGCCAGCAGGGCTGGGACAGGCCCCTCCTACGAGCAGTACTTC.

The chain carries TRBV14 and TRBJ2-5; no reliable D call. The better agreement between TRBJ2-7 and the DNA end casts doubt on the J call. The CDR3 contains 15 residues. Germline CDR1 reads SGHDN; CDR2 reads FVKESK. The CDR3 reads CASSQGGSLAYEQYF. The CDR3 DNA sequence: TGTGCCAGCAGCCAAGGAGGCTCCCTAGCCTACGAGCAGTACTTC.

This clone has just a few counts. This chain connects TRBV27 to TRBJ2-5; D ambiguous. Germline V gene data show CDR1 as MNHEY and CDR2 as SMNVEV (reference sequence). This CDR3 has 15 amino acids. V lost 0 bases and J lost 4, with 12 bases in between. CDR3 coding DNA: TGTGCCAGCAGTTTATCGATAACCCCGGGAGAGACCCAGTACTTC. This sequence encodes CASSLSITPGETQYF.

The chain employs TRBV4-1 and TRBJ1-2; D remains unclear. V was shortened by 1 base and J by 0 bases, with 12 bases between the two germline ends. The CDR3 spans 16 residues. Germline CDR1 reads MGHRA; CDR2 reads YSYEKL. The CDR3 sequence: CASSQATVSTNYGYTF. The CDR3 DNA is TGCGCCAGCAGCCAAGCAACGGTCTCCACTAACTATGGCTACACCTTC.

The CDR3 DNA is TGTGCCAGCAGCTTCGACGCCGGACTAGCGGAGGGGGAGCAGTACTTC. The encoded protein is CASSFDAGLAEGEQYF. V is TRBV5-6 and J is TRBJ2-7, with TRBD2 matching over 10 bases. The trim removed 2 bases at V and 7 bases at J, leaving 12 bases unmatched. This CDR3 comprises 16 residues. Looked up from germline, CDR1 is SGHDT and CDR2 is YYEEEE. The variable domain in full, with the rest retrieved from reference TRBV5-6 and TRBJ2-7, is DAGVTQSPTHLIKTRGQQVTLRCSPKSGHDTVSWYQQALGQGPQFIFQYYEEEERQRGNFPDRFSGHQFPNYSSELNVNALLLGDSALYLCASSFDAGLAEGEQYFGPGTRLTVT.

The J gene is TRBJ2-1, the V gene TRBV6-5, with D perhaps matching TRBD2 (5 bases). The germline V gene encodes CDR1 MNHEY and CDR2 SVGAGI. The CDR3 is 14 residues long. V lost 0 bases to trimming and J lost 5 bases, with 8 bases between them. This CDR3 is CASSYSHGNNEQFF. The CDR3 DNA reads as TGTGCCAGCAGTTACTCTCACGGGAACAATGAGCAGTTCTTC.

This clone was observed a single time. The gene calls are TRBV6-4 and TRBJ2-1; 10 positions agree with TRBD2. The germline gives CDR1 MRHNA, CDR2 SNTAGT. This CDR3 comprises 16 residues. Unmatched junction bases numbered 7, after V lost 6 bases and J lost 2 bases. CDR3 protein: CASSTSGEGPYNEQFF. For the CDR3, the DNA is TGTGCCAGCAGCACTAGCGGGGAGGGGCCCTACAATGAGCAGTTCTTC.

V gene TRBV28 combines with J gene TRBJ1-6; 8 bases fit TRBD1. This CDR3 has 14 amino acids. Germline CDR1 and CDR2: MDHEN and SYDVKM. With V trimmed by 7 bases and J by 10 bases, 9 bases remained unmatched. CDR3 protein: CASTLDREVSPLHF. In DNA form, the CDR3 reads TGTGCCAGCACCTTGGACAGGGAGGTCTCACCCCTCCACTTT.

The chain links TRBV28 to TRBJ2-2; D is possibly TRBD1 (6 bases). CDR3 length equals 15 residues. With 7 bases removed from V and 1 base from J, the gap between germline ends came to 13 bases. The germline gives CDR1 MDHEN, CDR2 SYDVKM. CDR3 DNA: TGTGCCAGCATCCAACTACAGGGGAACACCGGGGAGCTGTTTTTT. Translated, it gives CASIQLQGNTGELFF.